Each of the 32 T cell receptor beta chains below was sequenced from the same sample in a study of Ad26.COV2.S vaccination and SARS-CoV-2 variants. Described treatment: about 20 received Ad26.COV2.S at low or high dose, single or two shots; about 5 received placebo; per-sample allocation not given. Specimen acquisition occurred on day 63 following the initial vaccine or placebo injection. The assay was immunoSEQ multiplex PCR, and TCRdb's table has in-frame clones only and misses some. The sample holds approximately 410,000 clones, approximately 87% seen once. Sample: peripheral blood, taken in a trial of Ad26.COV2.S vaccine versus placebo. Receptors were obtained from a person between 18 and 65 years old who received the Ad26.COV2.S COVID-19 vaccine or a placebo.

CDR3 DNA: TGTGCCAGCACCGCCGGGACAGGTAACAATGAGCAGTTCTTC. Translating it yields CASTAGTGNNEQFF. This chain joins TRBV12-1 and TRBJ2-1; the table's D call, TRBD1, was not checked against the DNA. TRBV12-1 is described as a pseudogene. This CDR3 spans 14 amino acids.

The chain couples TRBV4-3 to TRBJ2-7; D could derive from TRBD1 or TRBD2 (7 bases each). CDR1 LGHNA and CDR2 YSLEER come from the germline V gene. This CDR3 has 15 amino acids. V lost 1 base to trimming and J lost 4 bases, with 14 bases between them. CDR3 region: CASSQGQGGRYEQYF. The CDR3 DNA reads TGCGCCAGCAGCCAAGGACAGGGAGGGAGGTACGAGCAGTACTTC.

This chain uses TRBV30 with TRBJ2-7; 7 bases match TRBD2. From germline, CDR1 is GTSNPN and CDR2 SVGIG (reference sequence). With V trimmed by 1 base and J by 3 bases, 9 bases remained unmatched. CDR3 length: 15 residues. The CDR3 DNA sequence: TGTGCCTGGAGTGCAACCGGGAGGATCGTCTACGAGCAGTACTTC. It is translated as CAWSATGRIVYEQYF.

The genes are TRBV7-3 and TRBJ2-2; possibly TRBD1 for D (5 bases). This CDR3 is 13 amino acids long. Germline assignment: CDR1 SGHTA and CDR2 FQGTGA. Trimming took 5 bases from V and 8 from J, leaving 12 bases between them. The CDR3 DNA follows: TGTGCCAGCAGCCTAGGGGCCAGGGGGGAGCTGTTTTTT. It yields the protein CASSLGARGELFF.

The CDR3 DNA follows: TGTGCCAGCAGTTCCGGACGCGTCAATGAGCAGTTCTTC. It codes for CASSSGRVNEQFF. The V gene is TRBV28, the J gene TRBJ2-1; D ambiguous. The CDR3 loop spans 13 amino acids. Between the trimmed V and J ends, which lost 4 bases and 6 bases, there was a span of 10 bases. Per the germline V gene, CDR1 is MDHEN and CDR2 is SYDVKM. Based on the CDR3 plus reference TRBV28 and TRBJ2-1, the full variable domain is DVKVTQSSRYLVKRTGEKVFLECVQDMDHENMFWYRQDPGLGLRLIYFSYDVKMKEKGDIPEGYSVSREKKERFSLILESASTNQTSMYLCASSSGRVNEQFFGPGTRLTVL.

The rearrangement uses TRBV7-9 and TRBJ1-1, with D unresolved. The germline CDR1 and CDR2 sequences are SEHNR and FQNEAQ (reference sequence). V was shortened by 1 base and J by 2 bases, with 17 bases between the two germline ends. The CDR3 length is 17 residues. The CDR3 DNA reads TGTGCCAGCAGCTTAGGTTTTTCGACGATCCGAAACACTGAAGCTTTCTTT. It specifies CASSLGFSTIRNTEAFF.

The chain is built from TRBV5-1 and TRBJ2-3; maybe TRBD1 (6 bases). The CDR3 is 14 residues long. V dropped 2 bases and J dropped 1 base, with 8 bases sitting between them. In germline, CDR1 is SGHRS, CDR2 YFSETQ. Here the CDR3 reads CASSLYRGTDTQYF. The DNA of the CDR3 is TGCGCCAGCAGCTTATACAGGGGCACAGATACGCAGTATTTT.

This clone has only a few counts. V is TRBV6-2 or TRBV6-3 and J is TRBJ1-5; no clear D gene. The ends were cut back, 0 bases at V and 6 bases at J, with 3 bases in the middle. The CDR3 is made up of 12 amino acids. The germline gives CDR1 MNHEY, CDR2 SVGEGT. In DNA form, the CDR3 reads TGTGCCAGCAGTTACTCGGTTCAGCCCCAGCATTTT. Translated, it gives CASSYSVQPQHF.

The chain has TRBV10-3 and TRBJ1-4, with 7 bases identical to TRBD1. V was clipped by 0 bases and J by 3 bases; unmatched bases: 4. CDR3 length: 16 amino acids. Germline CDR1 and CDR2: ENHRY and SYGVKD. CDR3: CAISESGDRANEKLFF. The CDR3 coding sequence is TGTGCCATCAGTGAGTCGGGGGACAGAGCTAATGAAAAACTGTTTTTT.

The DNA of the CDR3 is TGTGCCAGTAGTATACGCGGGGGCGATTCGTTGTTGCAGTACTTC. This codes for CASSIRGGDSLLQYF. The V and J genes are TRBV19 and TRBJ2-7; TRBD2 is a possible D gene (7 bases). The CDR3 length is 15 residues. The V end lost 2 bases, the J end lost 9 bases, and 20 bases lay between the germline ends. CDR1 LNHDA and CDR2 SQIVND come from the germline V gene (reference sequence).

The count of this clone is one. The chain carries TRBV3-1 (or the pseudogene TRBV3-2) and TRBJ1-2; tentative D call: TRBD1 (5 bases). With 0 bases removed from V and 8 bases from J, the gap between germline ends came to 13 bases. CDR3 length: 14 residues. Germline CDR1 LGHDT, CDR2 YNNKEL (reference sequence). The CDR3: CASSQDRGARGYTF. The DNA for the CDR3 is TGTGCCAGCAGCCAAGATCGAGGGGCGCGGGGCTACACCTTC.

Only one count was recorded for this clone. The chain employs TRBV7-9 and TRBJ1-4, with a weak D call TRBD1 (6 bases). The germline gives CDR1 SEHNR, CDR2 FQNEAQ (reference sequence). This CDR3 comprises 14 residues. The V end lost 5 bases, the J end lost 0 bases, and 7 bases lay between the germline ends. The chain's CDR3 is CASSKGATNEKLFF. The CDR3 nucleotides read TGTGCCAGCAGCAAGGGGGCAACTAATGAAAAACTGTTTTTT. The full variable domain, rest sourced from reference TRBV7-9 and TRBJ1-4, is DTGVSQNPRHKITKRGQNVTFRCDPISEHNRLYWYRQTLGQGPEFLTYFQNEAQLEKSRLLSDRFSAERPKGSFSTLEIQRTEQGDSAMYLCASSKGATNEKLFFGSGTQLSVL.

For the CDR3, the DNA is TGTGCCACCAGTGATCCCGGGGCCAACGTCCTGACTTTC. It is translated as CATSDPGANVLTF. This chain uses TRBV24-1 with TRBJ2-6; D ambiguous. CDR1 is KGHDR, CDR2 SFDVKD, per germline. The CDR3 consists of 13 residues. Trimming cost V 3 bases and J 4 bases, with 3 bases left between them.

The chain is built from TRBV24-1 and TRBJ2-1; 10 positions agree with TRBD1. Germline lookup yields CDR1 KGHDR and CDR2 SFDVKD. This CDR3 region has 16 residues. The V segment lost 2 bases and the J segment 8 bases; nucleotides outside the gene matches: 8. CDR3 protein: CATSDSRDRGPHEQFF. CDR3 nucleotide sequence: TGTGCCACCAGTGATTCCCGGGACAGGGGTCCCCATGAGCAGTTCTTC.

This rearrangement joins TRBV24-1 to TRBJ2-3; possibly TRBD2 for D (7 bases). CDR1 is KGHDR, CDR2 SFDVKD, per germline. The CDR3 contains 15 residues. The V and J ends lost 3 bases and 4 bases respectively, with 13 bases between them. The CDR3 region is CATSDLGGAADTQYF. The CDR3 DNA reads TGTGCCACCAGTGATCTAGGGGGGGCTGCAGATACGCAGTATTTT.

The chain uses TRBV19 and TRBJ2-2, with TRBD1 matching over 7 bases. Looked up from germline, CDR1 is LNHDA and CDR2 is SQIVND (reference sequence). The V gene end was trimmed by 9 bases and the J gene end by 6 bases; junction bases not matched to a gene: 7. The CDR3 has 13 amino acids. CDR3 residues: CASSTGRAGELFF. The CDR3 DNA reads TGTGCCAGCTCGACAGGGCGCGCCGGGGAGCTGTTTTTT.

This sequence joins TRBV29-1 and TRBJ1-4; 7 bases agree with TRBD1. The germline V gene encodes CDR1 SQVTM and CDR2 ANQGSEA. Trimming at V came to 4 bases and at J to 6 bases, leaving 5 bases not matched to a gene. This CDR3 contains 13 residues. The CDR3 protein is CSVGRQGDEKLFF. CDR3 sequence (DNA): TGCAGCGTTGGTCGACAGGGAGATGAAAAACTGTTTTTT.

This sequence joins TRBV12-3 or TRBV12-4 and TRBJ1-1; D is unclear. Trimming stripped 3 bases from V and 1 base from J, with 3 bases between. The CDR3 has 12 residues. This chain's CDR3 is CASSFGNTEAFF. CDR3 in DNA: TGTGCCAGCAGTTTTGGGAACACTGAAGCTTTCTTT.

The genes are TRBV5-5 and TRBJ2-7, with D unresolved. Germline V gives CDR1 SGHKS, CDR2 YYEKEE (reference sequence). CDR3 length: 15 residues. Trimming removed 0 bases from V and 1 base from J, with 11 bases in between. CDR3 nucleotides: TGTGCCAGCAGCTTGGTGGGCCTCCGATCCTACGAGCAGTACTTC. As protein: CASSLVGLRSYEQYF.

This chain links TRBV4-3 with TRBJ2-3; TRBD2 matches 8 bases. The CDR3 is 15 residues long. Germline V gene sequence: CDR1 LGHNA, CDR2 YSLEER. Trimming took 8 bases from V and 5 from J; bases not matched to a gene: 12. The CDR3 reads CASAMGSGGRDTQYF. The CDR3 DNA is TGCGCCAGCGCCATGGGGAGCGGGGGTCGAGATACGCAGTATTTT.

The chain employs TRBV2 and TRBJ1-5; 8 nucleotides align to TRBD1. The germline V gene has CDR1 SNHLY and CDR2 FYNNEI. V trimming: 2 bases; J trimming: 6 bases; junction bases outside the gene matches: 3. This CDR3 region has 14 residues. In DNA form, the CDR3 reads TGTGCCAGCAGTGAAAAGACAGGGGTTCAGCCCCAGCATTTT. Protein product: CASSEKTGVQPQHF. Full variable domain (outside the CDR3, taken from reference TRBV2 and TRBJ1-5): EPEVTQTPSHQVTQMGQEVILRCVPISNHLYFYWYRQILGQKVEFLVSFYNNEISEKSEIFDDQFSVERPDGSNFTLKIRSTKLEDSAMYFCASSEKTGVQPQHFGDGTRLSIL.

The gene calls are TRBV5-5 and TRBJ2-7; the D gene is possibly TRBD1 (5 bases). The V end was cut by 4 bases, the J end by 0 bases, with 8 bases between. The CDR3 length is 13 residues. CDR1 is SGHKS and CDR2 is YYEKEE in the germline V gene (reference sequence). In DNA form, the CDR3 reads TGTGCCAGCAGCACGGACATCTCCTACGAGCAGTACTTC. This gives the protein CASSTDISYEQYF.

The V gene is TRBV6-2 or TRBV6-3, the J gene TRBJ2-1; no clear D. The CDR3 has 14 amino acids. The germline V gene has CDR1 MNHEY and CDR2 SVGEGT. V lost 2 bases and J lost 3, with 8 bases in between. The CDR3 sequence is CASSYRGDYNEQFF. The CDR3 coding sequence is TGTGCCAGCAGTTACCGTGGGGACTACAATGAGCAGTTCTTC.

This clone was recorded once. The genes are TRBV6-2 or TRBV6-3 and TRBJ1-2; TRBD1 aligns across 9 bases. The CDR3 is 16 residues long. The V gene end was trimmed by 5 bases and the J gene end by 8 bases; junction bases not matched to a gene: 15. Germline V gives CDR1 MNHEY, CDR2 SVGEGT. DNA of the CDR3: TGTGCCAGCAGTCAACAAACTTCCGGGACAGGGTCCGGCTACACCTTC. This gives the protein CASSQQTSGTGSGYTF.

This clone showed up just a few times. V and J are TRBV5-1 and TRBJ1-1; D not certain. The CDR3 consists of 14 residues. V was shortened by 6 bases and J by 0 bases, with 12 bases between the two germline ends. Germline CDR1 SGHRS, CDR2 YFSETQ. The CDR3 region is CASNNLGLNTEAFF. DNA of the CDR3: TGCGCCAGCAACAATTTAGGTCTGAACACTGAAGCTTTCTTT.

This rearrangement joins TRBV7-3 to TRBJ2-5; D might be TRBD1 (5 bases). Germline V CDR1 and CDR2: SGHTA, FQGTGA. Trimming shortened V by 2 bases and J by 0 bases, and 16 bases separated the two germline ends. The CDR3 runs to 17 residues. CDR3 in amino acids: CASSLSPRQLDQETQYF. The CDR3 bases are TGTGCCAGCAGCTTATCCCCCCGACAGTTAGACCAAGAGACCCAGTACTTC.

This chain uses TRBV5-5 with TRBJ1-2; tentatively, D is TRBD1 (6 bases). The CDR3 loop spans 13 amino acids. V lost 0 bases to trimming and J lost 8 bases, with 11 bases between them. Germline V gives CDR1 SGHKS, CDR2 YYEKEE (reference sequence). This CDR3 is CASSLGLQGGYTF. The CDR3 DNA reads TGTGCCAGCAGCTTGGGACTCCAGGGGGGCTACACCTTC.

The J gene is TRBJ1-3, the V gene TRBV4-1; D unresolved. The germline gives CDR1 MGHRA, CDR2 YSYEKL. V shed 1 base and J shed 0 bases, with 10 bases lying between them. This CDR3 contains 16 residues. CDR3 sequence: CASSQVGRSSGNTIYF. The CDR3 DNA follows: TGCGCCAGCAGCCAAGTTGGTCGGTCCTCTGGAAACACCATATATTTT.

The chain links TRBV4-3 to TRBJ1-1; weak D call: TRBD1 (6 bases). The CDR3 consists of 19 residues. Looked up from germline, CDR1 is LGHNA and CDR2 is YSLEER. Deletions cut 5 bases from V and 6 bases from J, with 31 bases between. DNA of the CDR3: TGCGCCAGCAGCTATACGCTCAGGGGCCCCGAGACACCCCCCCCTGAAGCTTTCTTT. This codes for CASSYTLRGPETPPPEAFF.

The rearrangement joins TRBV19 to TRBJ1-4; D is undetermined. This CDR3 is 14 amino acids long. CDR1 and CDR2 from the germline V gene are LNHDA and SQIVND (reference sequence). Trimming left V 5 bases short and J 8 bases short, with 15 bases between. The CDR3 DNA follows: TGTGCCAGTAGTCTCCTCGTTTTAGGGGAAAAACTGTTTTTT. This gives the protein CASSLLVLGEKLFF.

The V and J genes are TRBV24-1 and TRBJ1-2; TRBD1 is a possible D gene (5 bases). This CDR3 region has 15 residues. Germline V lookup: CDR1 KGHDR, CDR2 SFDVKD. Trimming left V 10 bases short and J 4 bases short, with 21 bases between. This CDR3 reads CATSSISSQGYGYTF. In DNA, the CDR3 is TGTGCCACAAGCTCAATATCGTCCCAGGGCTATGGCTACACCTTC.

This clone was detected a few times. This chain connects TRBV18 to TRBJ1-1; D is possibly TRBD1 (6 bases). The CDR3 has 13 amino acids. Trimming left V 6 bases short and J 4 bases short, with 12 bases between. Germline V CDR1 and CDR2: KGHSH, LQKENI. In DNA form, the CDR3 reads TGTGCCAGCTCTCCAGGGGTTGCCACTGAAGCTTTCTTT. It translates to CASSPGVATEAFF.